This section outlines one T cell receptor beta chain sequence together with its context. Relapses following autologous stem cell transplantation were seen in all patients, with brentuximab vedotin exposure varying. Using immunoSEQ multiplex PCR, the repertoire was profiled, and TCRdb retains in-frame clones only, with some absent. The sample shows under 75,000 clones, more than 70% of them seen only once. These data belong to a study of PD-1 blockade in classical Hodgkin lymphoma. Trimming cost V 4 bases and J 8 bases; bases outside gene matches: 7. The CDR3 runs 14 residues. The germline V gene has CDR1 SEHNR and CDR2 FQNEAQ (reference sequence).

This chain links TRBV7-9 with TRBJ1-4; TRBD1 matches at 7 bases. The clonotype comes from a human donor with classical Hodgkin lymphoma. The specimen was peripheral blood mononuclear cells (PBMCs), collected before the second cycle of nivolumab. CDR3 bases: TGTGCCAGCAGCTACAGGGGCGACCGAGAAAAACTGTTTTTT. This codes for CASSYRGDREKLFF.